This paragraph covers one T cell receptor (beta chain) sequence. What it recognizes is unknown. Treatment defined: roughly nine-day PBMC culture with coronavirus spike peptide pools or control peptides (ViraFEST assay). Sequencing of the DNA from cultured CD4+ T cells was carried out with the Oncomine TCR Beta short-read assay. TCRdb re-derived calls from the PCR reads in MiXCR, one entry per CDR3 protein. Among just over 15,000 distinct CDR3 sequences listed, about 40% were seen once. This specimen belongs to a study of vaccination and CD4 T cells after COVID-19. Study-wide points: Among those convalescent, a median 86.3% of reactive clones emerged solely post-vaccination.

This CDR3 spans 14 amino acids. Germline V gene lookup returns CDR1 MNHNS and CDR2 SASEGT. J gave up 7 bases and V 4 bases, and 6 bases lay outside the gene matches. The chain joins TRBV6-1 to TRBJ1-5, with TRBD1 identical over 8 bases. The material sequenced was cultured CD4+ T cells from blood. The TCR sequence derives from a human donor with COVID-19. This chain's CDR3 is CASSATGEVQPQHF. The CDR3 DNA follows: TGTGCCAGCAGTGCGACAGGGGAGGTGCAGCCCCAGCATTTT.